One and the same sample provided the 23 T cell receptor beta chains below, sequenced in a study of shared T cell receptors in the human thymus. The method was immunoSEQ multiplex PCR; TCRdb's version includes in-frame clones alone and lacks a portion of them. The sample records roughly 660,000 clones, around 87% being singletons. This same sample was also part of a study on human thymus T cells.

The sequenced sample consisted of thymocytes. The receptors were sampled from a boy under two years old with a congenital heart defect.

The rearrangement joins TRBV19 to TRBJ1-2; 11 nucleotides line up with TRBD1. The V gene's germline CDR1 is LNHDA and CDR2 SQIVND (reference sequence). This CDR3 region has 15 residues. The V segment lost 0 bases and the J segment 8 bases; nucleotides outside the gene matches: 5. Here the CDR3 DNA reads TGTGCCAGTAGTATAGAAGGACAGGGGGCTAGGGGCTACACCTTC. As protein: CASSIEGQGARGYTF.

Remarks on this clone: The same CDR3 is also encoded by other DNA sequences in this sample. The rearrangement uses TRBV7-9 and TRBJ2-7, with D maybe TRBD2 (6 bases). V dropped 8 bases and J dropped 0 bases, with 17 bases sitting between them. CDR1 is SEHNR and CDR2 is FQNEAQ in the germline V gene (reference sequence). CDR3 length: 15 residues. The CDR3 sequence is CASSLAAGSSYEQYF. CDR3 DNA sequence: TGTGCCAGCTCCCTGGCGGCGGGGAGCTCCTACGAGCAGTACTTC. Variable domain in full (rest from reference TRBV7-9 and TRBJ2-7): DTGVSQNPRHKITKRGQNVTFRCDPISEHNRLYWYRQTLGQGPEFLTYFQNEAQLEKSRLLSDRFSAERPKGSFSTLEIQRTEQGDSAMYLCASSLAAGSSYEQYFGPGTRLTVT.

This sequence joins TRBV18 and TRBJ2-4; possible D gene TRBD2, 7 bases. Per germline, CDR1 KGHSH and CDR2 LQKENI. Deletions cut 6 bases from V and 6 bases from J, with 15 bases between. This CDR3 has 14 amino acids. CDR3 nucleotides: TGTGCCAGCTCCCTCGGGGAGGGGGTAAACATTCAGTACTTC. Translated: CASSLGEGVNIQYF.

The chain links TRBV5-8 to TRBJ2-7, with TRBD2 matching over 11 bases. The V segment lost 4 bases and the J segment 4 bases; nucleotides outside the gene matches: 7. Germline lookup yields CDR1 SGHTS and CDR2 YDEGEE. This CDR3 has 15 residues. As DNA, the CDR3 is TGTGCCAGCAGCCCCCGAGTAGCGGGAGGGTACGAGCAGTACTTC. Translating it yields CASSPRVAGGYEQYF.

V usage is TRBV5-1 and J usage is TRBJ2-3; 10 bases are a match to TRBD2. The CDR3 sequence is 19 residues long. CDR1 and CDR2 from the germline V gene are SGHRS and YFSETQ. V shed 4 bases, J shed 4 bases, and the junction held 18 bases outside the gene matches. In DNA, the CDR3 is TGCGCCAGCAGCATCCCGGGACTAGCGAGGGATAGAGGACCAGATACGCAGTATTTT. It translates to CASSIPGLARDRGPDTQYF.

The V gene is TRBV7-9, the J gene TRBJ2-2; D may be TRBD2 (6 bases). With 5 bases removed from V and 2 bases from J, the gap between germline ends came to 24 bases. There are 19 residues in the CDR3. Germline loops: CDR1 SEHNR, CDR2 FQNEAQ (reference sequence). The DNA for the CDR3 is TGTGCCAGCAGCCAAGGAGGAGGGTCCCCCCACACAAACACCGGGGAGCTGTTTTTT. Translating gives CASSQGGGSPHTNTGELFF.

This chain connects TRBV14 to TRBJ2-3; D gene unclear. CDR3 length equals 15 residues. Trimming shortened V by 4 bases and J by 6 bases, and 17 bases separated the two germline ends. Germline CDR1 reads SGHDN; CDR2 reads FVKESK. The CDR3 DNA follows: TGTGCCAGCAGCCGACGACCCAGGTCGTGGGATACGCAGTATTTT. Protein product: CASSRRPRSWDTQYF.

The chain uses TRBV6-1 and TRBJ2-7; 7 bases are a match to TRBD1. Germline assignment: CDR1 MNHNS and CDR2 SASEGT. The V gene end was trimmed by 11 bases and the J gene end by 3 bases; junction bases not matched to a gene: 13. The CDR3 covers 14 residues. CDR3 amino acids: CAGHTGDRSYEQYF. Here the CDR3 DNA reads TGTGCCGGCCATACAGGGGATCGAAGCTACGAGCAGTACTTC.

V and J are TRBV25-1 and TRBJ1-2; D is unresolved. Germline-derived CDR1 and CDR2 are MGHDK and SYGVNS. CDR3 length: 13 amino acids. V was pared by 3 bases and J by 6 bases, with 11 bases between. The CDR3 coding sequence is TGTGCCAGCAGTGACCCTGGGAGCCATGGCTACACCTTC. Its protein product is CASSDPGSHGYTF.

The chain couples TRBV5-1 to TRBJ2-1; no clear D. Trimming stripped 0 bases from V and 0 bases from J, with 10 bases between. Germline CDR1 SGHRS, CDR2 YFSETQ. The CDR3 is made up of 16 amino acids. The chain's CDR3 is CASSLATVSSYNEQFF. The CDR3 DNA is TGCGCCAGCAGCTTGGCCACTGTGAGCTCCTACAATGAGCAGTTCTTC. Full variable domain (outside the CDR3, taken from reference TRBV5-1 and TRBJ2-1): KAGVTQTPRYLIKTRGQQVTLSCSPISGHRSVSWYQQTPGQGLQFLFEYFSETQRNKGNFPGRFSGRQFSNSRSEMNVSTLELGDSALYLCASSLATVSSYNEQFFGPGTRLTVL.

The genes are TRBV7-9 and TRBJ2-1; D possibly corresponds to TRBD2 (7 bases). This CDR3 is 18 amino acids long. Germline-derived CDR1 and CDR2 are SEHNR and FQNEAQ (reference sequence). The V end lost 4 bases, the J end lost 9 bases, and 28 bases lay between the germline ends. The CDR3 sequence: CASSSLAGAGEVHGEQFF. The CDR3 region has the DNA TGTGCCAGCAGCTCCTTAGCAGGGGCGGGAGAAGTCCACGGTGAGCAGTTCTTC.

V usage is TRBV7-3 and J usage is TRBJ2-7; 9 nucleotides align to TRBD1. Trimming cost V 2 bases and J 4 bases; bases outside gene matches: 15. The CDR3 spans 18 residues. Germline V gene sequence: CDR1 SGHTA, CDR2 FQGTGA. The CDR3 loop reads CASSLVAMRGQGLYEQYF. CDR3 coding DNA: TGTGCCAGCAGCTTAGTAGCTATGAGAGGACAGGGGCTTTACGAGCAGTACTTC.

The chain is built from TRBV6-1 and TRBJ2-7; TRBD1 is a possible D gene (6 bases). CDR1 and CDR2 from the germline V gene are MNHNS and SASEGT. The CDR3 is 14 amino acids. Trimming cost V 7 bases and J 6 bases, with 19 bases left between them. As DNA, the CDR3 is TGTGCCAGCACGCCGGCCGGAACAGGGCGCGAGCAGTACTTC. As protein: CASTPAGTGREQYF.

This clone was observed once. The V and J genes are TRBV27 and TRBJ2-2, with D hard to call. Germline CDR1 MNHEY, CDR2 SMNVEV (reference sequence). Trimming cost V 2 bases and J 5 bases, with 3 bases left between them. The CDR3 is 12 amino acids. CDR3 in amino acids: CASSLPTGELFF. The CDR3 DNA follows: TGTGCCAGCAGTTTACCGACCGGGGAGCTGTTTTTT.

The chain combines TRBV12-5 with TRBJ1-2; maybe TRBD1 (5 bases). There are 15 residues in the CDR3. The ends were cut back, 0 bases at V and 5 bases at J, with 13 bases in the middle. Germline loops: CDR1 LGHNT, CDR2 FRNRAP. CDR3 region: CASGLVPGTFYGYTF. The CDR3 nucleotides read TGTGCTAGTGGTTTGGTTCCTGGGACTTTTTATGGCTACACCTTC.

A note on this clone: At one end, the junction sequence differs from germline, possibly due to a read error. J is TRBJ1-5 and V is TRBV30, with TRBD1 matching over 7 bases. CDR1 and CDR2 (germline): GTSNPN, SVGIG (reference sequence). The CDR3 length is 17 residues. The DNA of the CDR3 is TGTGCCTGGAGTCCCAGGACAGGAGATGAGAACAATCAGACCCAGCATTTT. It encodes CAWSPRTGDENNQTQHF.

With regard to this clone: The same CDR3 also results from other DNA sequences found in this sample. J is TRBJ2-2 and V is TRBV9; TRBD2 matches 8 bases. V lost 4 bases, J lost 3 bases, and 14 bases stayed unmatched. This CDR3 comprises 18 residues. Germline-derived CDR1 and CDR2 are SGDLS and YYNGEE. CDR3 protein: CASSSGGSGKTYTGELFF. In nucleotides, the CDR3 is TGTGCCAGCAGCTCAGGCGGTAGCGGGAAGACGTACACCGGGGAGCTGTTTTTT. Full variable domain (remainder filled in from reference TRBV9 and TRBJ2-2): DSGVTQTPKHLITATGQRVTLRCSPRSGDLSVYWYQQSLDQGLQFLIQYYNGEERAKGNILERFSAQQFPDLHSELNLSSLELGDSALYFCASSSGGSGKTYTGELFFGEGSRLTVL.

This rearrangement joins TRBV7-2 to TRBJ2-3, with TRBD1 identical over 8 bases. V shed 4 bases, J shed 2 bases, and the junction held 14 bases outside the gene matches. Looked up from germline, CDR1 is SGHTA and CDR2 is FQGNSA. CDR3 length: 18 residues. The CDR3 spells CASSSTRRGRGDTDTQYF. The CDR3 DNA sequence: TGTGCCAGCAGCTCGACACGCAGGGGGCGAGGAGACACAGATACGCAGTATTTT.

This rearrangement joins TRBV7-2 to TRBJ1-2, with 10 nucleotides matching TRBD1. V gave up 7 bases and J gave up 4 bases; unmatched junction bases: 6. The CDR3 extends over 14 amino acids. Germline V gene data show CDR1 as SGHTA and CDR2 as FQGNSA. The CDR3, as DNA: TGTGCCAGCAACGGGACAGGGGCGGGCTATGGCTACACCTTC. Residues: CASNGTGAGYGYTF.

This chain joins TRBV19 and TRBJ2-7, with 8 bases lining up with TRBD2. The CDR3 covers 16 residues. Germline CDR1 reads LNHDA; CDR2 reads SQIVND (reference sequence). The ends lost 4 bases at V and 3 bases at J; junction bases unmatched: 11. The CDR3 region is CASSRYRTSQDYEQYF. In DNA, the CDR3 is TGTGCCAGTAGTAGGTACCGGACTAGCCAGGACTACGAGCAGTACTTC. Using reference TRBV19 and TRBJ2-7 for the parts outside the CDR3, the full variable domain is DGGITQSPKYLFRKEGQNVTLSCEQNLNHDAMYWYRQDPGQGLRLIYYSQIVNDFQKGDIAEGYSVSREKKESFPLTVTSAQKNPTAFYLCASSRYRTSQDYEQYFGPGTRLTVT.

CDR3: CASSDSRQGPHEQYF. CDR3 DNA sequence: TGTGCCAGTAGTGATTCCCGACAGGGTCCCCACGAGCAGTACTTC. This chain uses TRBV19 with TRBJ2-7, with 7 positions matching TRBD1. CDR1 and CDR2 from the germline V gene are LNHDA and SQIVND (reference sequence). Trimming at V came to 5 bases and at J to 5 bases, leaving 12 bases not matched to a gene. The CDR3 runs 15 residues.

The V call is TRBV6-1, the J call TRBJ1-1; TRBD1 might be the D (5 bases). The V end lost 4 bases, the J end lost 1 base, and 7 bases lay between the germline ends. This CDR3 contains 13 residues. Germline V gene data show CDR1 as MNHNS and CDR2 as SASEGT. The DNA for the CDR3 is TGTGCCAGCAGTGGACAGAAGAACACTGAAGCTTTCTTT. It translates to CASSGQKNTEAFF.

V gene TRBV7-9 combines with J gene TRBJ2-7; 7 bases map to TRBD1. The CDR3 runs to 12 residues. The V and J ends lost 5 bases and 7 bases, in that order; junction bases with no gene match: 5. Germline V gives CDR1 SEHNR, CDR2 FQNEAQ (reference sequence). The CDR3 sequence is CASSPGTAEQYF. DNA for the CDR3: TGTGCCAGCAGCCCCGGGACAGCTGAGCAGTACTTC.